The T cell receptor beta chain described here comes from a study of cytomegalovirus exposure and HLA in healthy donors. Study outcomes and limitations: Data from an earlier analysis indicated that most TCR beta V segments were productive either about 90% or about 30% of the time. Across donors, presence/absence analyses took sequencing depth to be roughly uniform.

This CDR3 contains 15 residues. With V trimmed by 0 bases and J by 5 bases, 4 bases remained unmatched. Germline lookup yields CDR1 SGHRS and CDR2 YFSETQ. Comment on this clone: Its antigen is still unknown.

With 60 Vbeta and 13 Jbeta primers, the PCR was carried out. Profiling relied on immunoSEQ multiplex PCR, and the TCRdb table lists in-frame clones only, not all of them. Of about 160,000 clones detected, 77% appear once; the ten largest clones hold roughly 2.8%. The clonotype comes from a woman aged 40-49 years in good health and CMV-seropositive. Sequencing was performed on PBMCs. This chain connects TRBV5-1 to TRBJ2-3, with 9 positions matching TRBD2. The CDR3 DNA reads TGCGCCAGCAGCTTGGTTAGCGGGAGCCAAGATACGCAGTATTTT. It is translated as CASSLVSGSQDTQYF.